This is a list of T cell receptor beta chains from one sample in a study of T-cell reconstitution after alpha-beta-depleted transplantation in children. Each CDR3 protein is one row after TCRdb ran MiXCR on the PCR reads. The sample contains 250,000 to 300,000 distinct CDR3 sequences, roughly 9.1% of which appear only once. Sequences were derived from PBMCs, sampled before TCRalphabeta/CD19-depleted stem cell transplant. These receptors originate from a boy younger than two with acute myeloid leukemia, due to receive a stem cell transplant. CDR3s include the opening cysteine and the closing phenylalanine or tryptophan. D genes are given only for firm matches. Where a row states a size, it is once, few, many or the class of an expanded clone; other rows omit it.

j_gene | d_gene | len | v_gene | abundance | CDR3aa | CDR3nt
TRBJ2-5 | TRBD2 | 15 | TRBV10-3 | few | CAISAGGAGRETQYF | TGTGCCATCAGTGCCGGGGGGGCCGGAAGGGAGACCCAGTACTTC
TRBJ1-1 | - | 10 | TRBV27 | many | CASNETEAFF | TGTGCCAGCAACGAAACTGAAGCTTTCTTT
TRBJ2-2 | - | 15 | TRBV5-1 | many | CASSLFQANTGELFF | TGCGCCAGCAGCTTGTTTCAAGCGAACACCGGGGAGCTGTTTTTT
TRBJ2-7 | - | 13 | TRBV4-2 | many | CASSPHSTAEQYF | TGTGCCAGCAGCCCCCACAGTACGGCCGAGCAGTACTTC
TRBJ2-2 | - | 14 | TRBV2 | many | CASSFNGGTGELFF | TGTGCCAGCAGTTTTAACGGTGGCACCGGGGAGCTGTTTTTT
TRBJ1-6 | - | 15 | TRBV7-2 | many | CASSPRVGENSPLHF | TGTGCCAGCAGCCCCCGGGTAGGAGAAAATTCACCCCTCCACTTT
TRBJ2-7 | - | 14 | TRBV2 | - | CASSLGRAAYDQYF | TGTGCCAGCAGTCTCGGGCGGGCCGCCTACGACCAGTACTTC
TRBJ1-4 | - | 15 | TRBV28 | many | CASSLITGANEKLFF | TGTGCCAGCAGTTTAATAACAGGCGCCAATGAAAAACTGTTTTTT
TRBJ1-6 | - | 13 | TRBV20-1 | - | CSARGYENSPLHF | TGCAGTGCTAGGGGTTATGAGAATTCACCCCTCCACTTT
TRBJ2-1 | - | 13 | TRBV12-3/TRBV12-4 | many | CASSAGPNNEQFF | TGTGCCAGCAGTGCCGGCCCGAACAATGAGCAGTTCTTC
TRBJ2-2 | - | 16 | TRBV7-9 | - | CASSPKGAPNTGGLFF | TGTGCCAGCAGCCCAAAGGGGGCCCCGAACACCGGGGGGCTGTTTTTT
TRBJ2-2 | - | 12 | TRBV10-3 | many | CAIGGFTGELFF | TGTGCCATCGGGGGGTTCACCGGGGAGCTGTTTTTT
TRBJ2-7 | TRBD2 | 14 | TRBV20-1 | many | CSATYGGGTDEQYF | TGCAGTGCTACTTATGGCGGGGGGACCGACGAGCAGTACTTC
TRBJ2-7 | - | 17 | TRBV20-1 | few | CSARDLVRAQGRDEQYF | TGCAGTGCTAGAGATCTCGTTCGGGCACAGGGTAGGGACGAGCAGTACTTC
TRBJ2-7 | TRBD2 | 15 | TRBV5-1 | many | CASSLSGGNIYEQYF | TGCGCCAGCAGCTTGTCGGGGGGGAATATCTACGAGCAGTACTTC
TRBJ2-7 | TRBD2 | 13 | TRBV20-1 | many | CSARDAGGPEQYF | TGCAGTGCTAGAGACGCGGGAGGGCCGGAGCAGTACTTC
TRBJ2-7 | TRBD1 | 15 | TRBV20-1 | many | CSANLPGQHTYEQYF | TGCAGTGCCAATCTACCGGGACAGCATACCTACGAGCAGTACTTC
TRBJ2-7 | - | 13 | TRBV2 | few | CASASGTPYEQYF | TGTGCCAGCGCATCGGGGACCCCCTACGAGCAGTACTTC
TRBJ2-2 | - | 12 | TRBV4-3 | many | CASSLRGGELFF | TGCGCCAGCAGCCTTCGTGGCGGGGAGCTGTTTTTT
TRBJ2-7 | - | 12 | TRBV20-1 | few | CSGSTFSYEQYF | TGCAGTGGGAGCACTTTCTCCTACGAGCAGTACTTC
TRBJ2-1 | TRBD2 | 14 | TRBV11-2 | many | CASSLGLGANEQFF | TGTGCCAGCAGCCTGGGACTAGGGGCTAATGAGCAGTTCTTC
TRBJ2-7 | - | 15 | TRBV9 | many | CASSVAGGPPYEQYF | TGTGCCAGCAGCGTAGCCGGAGGACCGCCCTACGAGCAGTACTTC